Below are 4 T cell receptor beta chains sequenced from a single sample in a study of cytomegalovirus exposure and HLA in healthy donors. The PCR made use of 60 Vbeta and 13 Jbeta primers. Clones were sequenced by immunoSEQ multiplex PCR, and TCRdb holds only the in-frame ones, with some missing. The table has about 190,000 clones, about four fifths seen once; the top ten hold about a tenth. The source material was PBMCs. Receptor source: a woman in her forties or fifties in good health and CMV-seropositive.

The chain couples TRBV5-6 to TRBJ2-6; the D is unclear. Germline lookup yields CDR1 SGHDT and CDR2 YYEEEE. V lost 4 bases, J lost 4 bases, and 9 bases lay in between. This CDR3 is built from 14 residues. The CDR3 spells CASSRSPGANVLTF. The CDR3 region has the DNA TGTGCCAGCAGCCGGTCCCCCGGGGCCAACGTCCTGACTTTC.

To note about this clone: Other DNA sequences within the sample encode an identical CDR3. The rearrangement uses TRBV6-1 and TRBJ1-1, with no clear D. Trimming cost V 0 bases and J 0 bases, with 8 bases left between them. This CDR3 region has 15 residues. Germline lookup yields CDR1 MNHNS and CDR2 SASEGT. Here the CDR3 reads CASSEAGGMNTEAFF. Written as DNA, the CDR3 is TGTGCCAGCAGTGAAGCGGGCGGGATGAACACTGAAGCTTTCTTT.

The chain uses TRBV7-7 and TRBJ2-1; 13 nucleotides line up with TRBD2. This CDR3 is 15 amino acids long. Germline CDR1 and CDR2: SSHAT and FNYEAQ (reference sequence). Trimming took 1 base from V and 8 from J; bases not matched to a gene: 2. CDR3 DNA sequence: TGTGCCAGCAGCTTAGGGACTAGCGGGGGAGATGAGCAGTTCTTC. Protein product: CASSLGTSGGDEQFF. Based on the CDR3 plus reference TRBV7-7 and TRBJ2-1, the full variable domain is GAGVSQSPRYKVTKRGQDVTLRCDPISSHATLYWYQQALGQGPEFLTYFNYEAQPDKSGLPSDRFSAERPEGSISTLTIQRTEQRDSAMYRCASSLGTSGGDEQFFGPGTRLTVL.

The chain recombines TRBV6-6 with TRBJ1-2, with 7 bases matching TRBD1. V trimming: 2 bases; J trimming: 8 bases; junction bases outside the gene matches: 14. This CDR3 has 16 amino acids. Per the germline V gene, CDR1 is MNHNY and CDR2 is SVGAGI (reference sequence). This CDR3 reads CASSYPPGQSIMGYTF. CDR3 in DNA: TGTGCCAGCAGTTACCCACCGGGACAGAGTATTATGGGCTACACCTTC.